This T cell receptor (beta chain) emerged from a study of T cell repertoires in ileal Crohn's disease. Time point given: neoterminal ileum biopsy at postoperative endoscopy, about 6 months after surgery. Here immunoSEQ multiplex PCR was the method, and the copy in TCRdb shows in-frame clones only, minus some. The sample holds roughly 20,000 clones, approximately 77% seen once. This TCR derives from an adult with Crohn's disease. The sequencing sample was made of ileal tissue.

The CDR3 sequence: CASSFSGRARDTQYF. CDR3 nucleotides: TGTGCCAGCAGCTTTAGCGGGAGGGCCAGGGATACGCAGTATTTT. This rearrangement joins TRBV7-3 to TRBJ2-3; 11 nucleotides line up with TRBD2. Per the germline V gene, CDR1 is SGHTA and CDR2 is FQGTGA. V trimming: 3 bases; J trimming: 6 bases; junction bases outside the gene matches: 5. The CDR3 runs 15 residues. Together with reference TRBV7-3 and TRBJ2-3, the CDR3 gives the full variable domain: GAGVSQTPSNKVTEKGKYVELRCDPISGHTALYWYRQSLGQGPEFLIYFQGTGAADDSGLPNDRFFAVRPEGSVSTLKIQRTERGDSAVYLCASSFSGRARDTQYFGPGTRLTVL.